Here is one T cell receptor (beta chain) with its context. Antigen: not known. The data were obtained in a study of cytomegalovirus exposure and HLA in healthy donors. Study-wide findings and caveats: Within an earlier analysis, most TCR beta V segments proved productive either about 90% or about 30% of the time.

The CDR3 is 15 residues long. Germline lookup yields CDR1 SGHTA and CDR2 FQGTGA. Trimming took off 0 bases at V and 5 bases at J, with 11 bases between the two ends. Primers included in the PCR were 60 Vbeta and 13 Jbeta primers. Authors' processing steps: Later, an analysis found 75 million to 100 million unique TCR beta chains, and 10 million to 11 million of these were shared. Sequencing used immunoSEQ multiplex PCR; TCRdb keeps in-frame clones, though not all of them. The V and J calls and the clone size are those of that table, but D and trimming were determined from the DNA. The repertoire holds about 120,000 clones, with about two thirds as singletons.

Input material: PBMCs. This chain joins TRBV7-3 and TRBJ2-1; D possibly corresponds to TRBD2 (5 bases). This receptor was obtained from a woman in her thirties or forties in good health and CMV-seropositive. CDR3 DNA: TGTGCCAGCAGCTTAACGTCCCTCGGGAACAATGAGCAGTTCTTC. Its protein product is CASSLTSLGNNEQFF.